Listed below are T cell receptor beta chains from one sample, sequenced in a study of blood T cell repertoires in COVID-19. TCRdb keeps only in-frame clones here, not all; method: immunoSEQ multiplex PCR. The repertoire holds approximately 28,000 clones, with about 85% as singletons. The sequencing sample was made of peripheral blood. The receptors were gathered from a man in his 60s with active COVID-19. Each CDR3 is given with its conserved first and last residue. The D gene is left open where the match is weak. Rows give clone size only sometimes, using once, few, many, or a class for an expanded clone.

>once|TRBJ2-5|17|TRBV2|NA
CASSEAHGFGGQETQYF
TGTGCCAGCAGTGAAGCGCATGGCTTTGGCGGCCAAGAGACCCAGTACTTC
>NA|TRBJ2-1|12|TRBV28|NA
CASSLGRYRQFF
TGTGCCAGCAGCCTGGGGAGGTACCGGCAGTTCTTC
>NA|TRBJ2-2|15|TRBV9|TRBD2
CASSLLAGGLGELFF
TGTGCCAGCAGCTTACTAGCGGGGGGCCTGGGGGAGCTGTTTTTT
>NA|TRBJ1-3|15|TRBV19|NA
CASTPFGNDRNTIYF
TGTGCCAGTACCCCATTCGGGAACGATCGAAACACCATATATTTT
>NA|TRBJ1-5|13|TRBV2|TRBD1
CASSVQGGQPQHF
TGTGCCAGCAGTGTACAGGGGGGTCAGCCCCAGCATTTT
>NA|TRBJ1-6|14|TRBV14|TRBD1
CASSYDRGRPPLHF
TGTGCCAGCAGCTACGACAGGGGAAGACCACCCCTCCACTTT
>NA|TRBJ1-5|17|TRBV21-1|NA
CASIRPRFVFGNQPQHF
TGTGCCAGCATAAGGCCGCGGTTCGTTTTCGGCAATCAGCCCCAGCATTTT
>few|TRBJ1-2|14|TRBV6-5|NA
CASSYGQSNYGYTF
TGTGCCAGCAGTTACGGACAGTCCAACTATGGCTACACCTTC
>few|TRBJ2-2|13|TRBV11-3|NA
CASSLEGGGELFF
TGTGCCAGCAGCTTAGAAGGGGGCGGGGAGCTGTTTTTT
>NA|TRBJ2-3|15|TRBV7-2|TRBD1
CASSNRGLNTDTQYF
TGTGCCAGCAGCAACAGGGGGCTTAACACAGATACGCAGTATTTT
>NA|TRBJ2-1|16|TRBV11-3|NA
CASSVTWEASYNEQFF
TGTGCCAGCAGCGTAACTTGGGAGGCGTCCTACAATGAGCAGTTCTTC
>once|TRBJ2-7|16|TRBV21-1|NA
CANTKGGESFSYEQYF
TGTGCCAATACTAAGGGAGGGGAGTCATTTTCCTACGAGCAGTACTTC
>NA|TRBJ2-7|13|TRBV3-1/TRBV3-2|NA
CASSQASGYEQYF
TGTGCCAGCAGCCAAGCGTCGGGGTACGAGCAGTACTTC
>NA|TRBJ2-7|14|TRBV6-5|TRBD1
CASSYTGQGTEQYF
TGTGCCAGCAGTTACACGGGACAGGGGACCGAGCAGTACTTC
>medium-sized|TRBJ1-1|17|TRBV7-9|NA
CASSLDDWRGMYTEAFF
TGTGCCAGCAGCTTAGATGATTGGCGGGGGATGTACACTGAAGCTTTCTTT